The clone carrying this T cell receptor (beta chain) turned up a few times. Antigen specificity is unknown. Each CDR3 protein gets one entry after TCRdb re-called the reads with MiXCR. Among 300,000 or so distinct CDR3 sequences listed, roughly 25% were seen once. Per germline, CDR1 SQVTM and CDR2 ANQGSEA. V gave up 7 bases and J gave up 0 bases, with 6 bases separating them. This CDR3 contains 11 residues. The data belong to a study of T cell repertoires in cytomegalovirus infection. About the study: Epitope selection comprised recently identified HLA-C-restricted CMV epitopes and well-studied HLA-B-restricted CMV epitopes. It can be stated that public TCR beta signatures indicated CMV infection as well as a matching HLA type.

Study observations and caveats: There were carriers of CMV plus the relevant HLA, and cumulative public TCR beta family frequency identified them. HLA-C-restricted TCR beta clonotypes specific for CMV led the ex vivo response.

The chain has TRBV29-1 and TRBJ1-1; no clear D. The sequence came from a human donor in good health (CMV status not recorded). Some clones in this sample may be carry-over from other donors' samples. Sequencing was performed on cultured PBMCs, taken from culture after CMV antigen stimulation. The CDR3 region has the DNA TGCAGCGGACGGTTGAACACTGAAGCTTTCTTT. It yields the protein CSGRLNTEAFF.